These 17 T cell receptor beta chains were all obtained from the same sample, sequenced in a study of shared clonotypes between healthy human individuals. Assay: immunoSEQ multiplex PCR; the TCRdb copy retains only in-frame clones and omits some. The sample shows approximately 2,300,000 clones, 80% to 95% of them seen only once. The sequenced material came from naive CD4+ T cells from PBMCs. The subset is: CD45RA+ positively selected. These receptors originate from a young man in good health. Some clones in this sample may be carry-over from other donors' samples.

The CDR3 region is CASGEASDTEAFF. As DNA, the CDR3 is TGTGCTAGTGGGGAGGCCTCCGACACTGAAGCTTTCTTT. The chain carries TRBV12-5 and TRBJ1-1; D ambiguous. Trimming cost V 6 bases and J 3 bases, with 11 bases left between them. CDR1 LGHNT and CDR2 FRNRAP come from the germline V gene. CDR3 length: 13 amino acids.

In its sample, this clone was seen a few times. V gene TRBV28 combines with J gene TRBJ1-2; D gene ambiguous. V dropped 5 bases and J dropped 5 bases, with 9 bases sitting between them. The CDR3 is 12 residues long. Germline V gene sequence: CDR1 MDHEN, CDR2 SYDVKM. The CDR3 sequence is CASSPRRYGYTF. The CDR3 coding sequence is TGTGCCAGCAGTCCCAGGAGGTATGGCTACACCTTC.

This sequence joins TRBV28 and TRBJ2-7; 8 bases align to TRBD2. CDR3 length equals 14 residues. The junction had 4 bases not matched to a gene; V was cut back by 0 bases and J by 6 bases. The germline CDR1 and CDR2 sequences are MDHEN and SYDVKM. This CDR3 is CASSLWPGGAEQYF. DNA of the CDR3: TGTGCCAGCAGTTTATGGCCGGGAGGGGCCGAGCAGTACTTC.

The chain employs TRBV5-1 and TRBJ2-3, with a tentative D call TRBD1 (6 bases). V shed 3 bases and J shed 5 bases, with 19 bases lying between them. The germline V gene encodes CDR1 SGHRS and CDR2 YFSETQ. This CDR3 is built from 16 residues. CDR3 DNA: TGCGCCAGCAGCTCAGCTTTGGGACAACCCAGAGATACGCAGTATTTT. Amino acids: CASSSALGQPRDTQYF.

The chain links TRBV6-5 to TRBJ1-5; possibly TRBD1 for D (6 bases). This CDR3 is built from 14 residues. Germline CDR1 reads MNHEY; CDR2 reads SVGAGI. Between the trimmed V and J ends, which lost 6 bases and 5 bases, there was a span of 14 bases. The CDR3 DNA is TGTGCCAGCAGACCCCCGGGACAACATCAGCCCCAGCATTTT. Translated, it gives CASRPPGQHQPQHF.

This clone was counted a single time. The chain carries TRBV29-1 and TRBJ2-2, with D possibly TRBD2 on 6 matching bases. The CDR3 sequence is 13 residues long. V lost 5 bases and J 5 bases, leaving 12 bases between the germline ends. Germline V CDR1 and CDR2: SQVTM, ANQGSEA. The CDR3 region is CSVSREWTGELFF. CDR3 DNA sequence: TGCAGCGTTTCTCGGGAGTGGACCGGGGAGCTGTTTTTT.

The rearrangement links TRBV6-5 to TRBJ1-4; D unclear. V was cut by 6 bases and J by 0 bases, with 11 bases left in between. CDR3 length: 15 residues. The germline V gene has CDR1 MNHEY and CDR2 SVGAGI. The DNA for the CDR3 is TGTGCCAGCAGCCGACCAGGCGCAACTAATGAAAAACTGTTTTTT. Encoded protein: CASSRPGATNEKLFF.

J is TRBJ2-7 and V is TRBV28; D might be TRBD1 or TRBD2, each matching 6 bases. Germline V gene data show CDR1 as MDHEN and CDR2 as SYDVKM. This CDR3 contains 14 residues. The V gene lost 7 bases and the J gene lost 5 bases, with 18 bases spanning the gap. The CDR3 region has the DNA TGTGCCAGCAAGAGGGGGGTCTCCGGGGACGAGCAGTACTTC. It encodes CASKRGVSGDEQYF.

This clone was seen just once. The CDR3 is CASSLPSFDYTEAFF. The DNA for the CDR3 is TGTGCCAGCAGCTTGCCTTCGTTTGATTACACTGAAGCTTTCTTT. This chain uses TRBV11-2 with TRBJ1-1; D uncertain. Germline V gene data show CDR1 as SGHAT and CDR2 as FQNNGV. V gave up 3 bases and J gave up 3 bases, with 14 bases separating them. The CDR3 consists of 15 residues.

The chain employs TRBV29-1 and TRBJ1-2; 9 bases align to TRBD1. From germline, CDR1 is SQVTM and CDR2 ANQGSEA. The CDR3 totals 15 residues. Germline trimming cut 8 bases from V and 0 bases from J; bases unmatched to any gene: 10. CDR3 nucleotide sequence: TGCAGCTCGGGACAGGGAGCGCTTTCTAACTATGGCTACACCTTC. Its translation: CSSGQGALSNYGYTF.

This chain uses TRBV7-9 with TRBJ1-2; D possibly corresponds to TRBD1 (6 bases). This CDR3 has 16 residues. V shed 2 bases and J shed 3 bases, with 16 bases lying between them. Germline values: CDR1 SEHNR, CDR2 FQNEAQ (reference sequence). The CDR3 nucleotides are TGTGCCAGCAGCTTAATAGAACACAGGGATCACTATGGCTACACCTTC. It encodes CASSLIEHRDHYGYTF.

V usage is TRBV5-4 and J usage is TRBJ1-1, with 11 nucleotides matching TRBD1. The CDR3 totals 16 residues. Unmatched junction bases numbered 4, after V lost 0 bases and J lost 3 bases. The germline CDR1 and CDR2 sequences are SGHNT and YYREEE (reference sequence). This CDR3 reads CASSLGGGQGDTEAFF. The DNA for the CDR3 is TGTGCCAGCAGCTTGGGAGGGGGACAGGGGGACACTGAAGCTTTCTTT.

The chain has TRBV19 and TRBJ2-3; no clear D. Trimming cost V 0 bases and J 9 bases, with 10 bases left between them. The CDR3 length is 13 residues. Germline CDR1 LNHDA, CDR2 SQIVND (reference sequence). DNA for the CDR3: TGTGCCAGTAGTATAGATCGGATAGGCACGCAGTATTTT. Amino acid sequence: CASSIDRIGTQYF.

The V call is TRBV6-5, the J call TRBJ2-1; no clear D. This CDR3 contains 13 residues. Trimming pared 4 bases from V and 2 bases from J, leaving 6 bases between. The germline V gene has CDR1 MNHEY and CDR2 SVGAGI. The CDR3 reads CASSSLAYNEQFF. Here the CDR3 DNA reads TGTGCCAGCAGTTCTTTGGCCTACAATGAGCAGTTCTTC.

The chain carries TRBV29-1 and TRBJ2-5, with D perhaps matching TRBD1 (6 bases). Germline lookup yields CDR1 SQVTM and CDR2 ANQGSEA. The CDR3 covers 14 residues. The ends were cut back, 6 bases at V and 7 bases at J, with 21 bases in the middle. CDR3 sequence (DNA): TGCAGCGTCCGAACCGGGACACCGCCTTGGACCCAGTACTTC. The encoded protein is CSVRTGTPPWTQYF.

Worth noting for this clone: The sample has other DNA sequences that encode this CDR3 too. The rearrangement uses TRBV7-2 and TRBJ1-2, with TRBD1 identical over 7 bases. The CDR3 consists of 14 residues. V shed 1 base and J 4 bases; nucleotides not matched to a gene: 3. CDR1 is SGHTA and CDR2 is FQGNSA in the germline V gene. The CDR3 DNA sequence: TGTGCCAGCAGCTTAGGACAGGGATCCTATGGCTACACCTTC. It specifies CASSLGQGSYGYTF. The full variable domain, with the rest looked up from reference TRBV7-2 and TRBJ1-2, is GAGVSQSPSNKVTEKGKDVELRCDPISGHTALYWYRQSLGQGLEFLIYFQGNSAPDKSGLPSDRFSAERTGGSVSTLTIQRTQQEDSAVYLCASSLGQGSYGYTFGSGTRLTVV.

V is TRBV28 and J is TRBJ2-5; D possibly corresponds to TRBD2 (7 bases). CDR3 length: 14 amino acids. The V gene lost 6 bases and the J gene lost 2 bases, with 13 bases spanning the gap. Germline loops: CDR1 MDHEN, CDR2 SYDVKM. CDR3 nucleotide sequence: TGTGCCAGCAGCCCTGCGGGGGCTCAAGAGACCCAGTACTTC. Its translation is CASSPAGAQETQYF.